This T cell receptor beta chain emerged from a study of shared clonotypes between healthy human individuals. The germline V gene has CDR1 MDHEN and CDR2 SYDVKM. The ends lost 2 bases at V and 6 bases at J; junction bases unmatched: 3. The CDR3 is 14 amino acids. As regards this clone: Other DNA sequences in the same sample also yield this CDR3.

Only in-frame clones appear in the TCRdb table, and some are missing; sequencing was by immunoSEQ multiplex PCR. The data contain about 2 million clones, roughly 94% of them singletons. The naive CD8 fraction comprised CD45RO-negative cells positively selected for CCR7 and excluded terminally differentiated effector memory CD45RA+ cells. The chain recombines TRBV28 with TRBJ1-5; TRBD1 aligns across 8 bases. The sample was naive CD8+ T cells sorted from blood. The sequence was obtained from a man aged 18 to 29 in good health. The CDR3 reads CASSLQGAGQPQHF. CDR3 nucleotides: TGTGCCAGCAGTTTACAGGGGGCTGGTCAGCCCCAGCATTTT.